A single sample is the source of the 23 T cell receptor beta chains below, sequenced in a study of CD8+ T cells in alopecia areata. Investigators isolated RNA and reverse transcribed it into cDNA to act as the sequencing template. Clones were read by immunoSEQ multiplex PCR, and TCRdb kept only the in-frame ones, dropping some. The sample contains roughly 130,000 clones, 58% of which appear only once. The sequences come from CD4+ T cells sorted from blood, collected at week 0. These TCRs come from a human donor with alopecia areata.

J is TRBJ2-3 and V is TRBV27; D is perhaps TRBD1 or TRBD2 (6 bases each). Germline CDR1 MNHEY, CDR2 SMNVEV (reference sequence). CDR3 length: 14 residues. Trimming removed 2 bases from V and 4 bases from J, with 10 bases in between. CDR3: CASSLRRGPDTQYF. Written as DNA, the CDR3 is TGTGCCAGCAGTTTACGTCGGGGGCCAGATACGCAGTATTTT.

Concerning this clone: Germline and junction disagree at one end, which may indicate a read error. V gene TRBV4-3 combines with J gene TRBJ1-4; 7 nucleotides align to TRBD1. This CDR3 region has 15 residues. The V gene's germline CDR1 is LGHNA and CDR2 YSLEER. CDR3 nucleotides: TGCGCCAGCAGCCGAGCAGAGGGGGCAAGGGAAAAACTGCTTTTT. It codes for CASSRAEGAREKLLF.

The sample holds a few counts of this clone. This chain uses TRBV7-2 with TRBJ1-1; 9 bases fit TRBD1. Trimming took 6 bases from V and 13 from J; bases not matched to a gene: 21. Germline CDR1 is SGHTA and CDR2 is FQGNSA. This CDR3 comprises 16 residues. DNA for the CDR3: TGTGCCAGCAGAGCGCCGGGACAGGGTCCATATGTAGGGATTTTCTTT. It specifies CASRAPGQGPYVGIFF. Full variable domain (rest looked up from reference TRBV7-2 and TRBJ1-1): GAGVSQSPSNKVTEKGKDVELRCDPISGHTALYWYRQSLGQGLEFLIYFQGNSAPDKSGLPSDRFSAERTGGSVSTLTIQRTQQEDSAVYLCASRAPGQGPYVGIFFGQGTRLTVV.

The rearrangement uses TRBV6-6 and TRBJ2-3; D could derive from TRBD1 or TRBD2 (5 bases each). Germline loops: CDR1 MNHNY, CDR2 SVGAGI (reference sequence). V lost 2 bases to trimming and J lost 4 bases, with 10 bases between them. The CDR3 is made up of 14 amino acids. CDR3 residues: CASSYRDLPDTQYF. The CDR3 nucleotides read TGTGCCAGCAGTTACCGGGACCTGCCAGATACGCAGTATTTT.

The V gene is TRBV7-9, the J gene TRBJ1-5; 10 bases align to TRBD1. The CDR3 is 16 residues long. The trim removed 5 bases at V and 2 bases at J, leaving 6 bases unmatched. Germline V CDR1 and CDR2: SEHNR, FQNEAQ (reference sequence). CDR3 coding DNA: TGTGCCAGCAGCCGGGACAGGGGAGGTGGCAATCAGCCCCAGCATTTT. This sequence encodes CASSRDRGGGNQPQHF.

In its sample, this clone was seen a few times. CDR3 residues: CASSPTDRNTEAFF. The CDR3 DNA sequence: TGTGCCAGTAGCCCTACGGACAGGAACACTGAAGCTTTCTTT. The gene calls are TRBV19 and TRBJ1-1, with a weak D call TRBD1 (6 bases). The V gene lost 6 bases and the J gene lost 1 base, with 12 bases spanning the gap. Germline V lookup: CDR1 LNHDA, CDR2 SQIVND (reference sequence). CDR3 size: 14 residues.

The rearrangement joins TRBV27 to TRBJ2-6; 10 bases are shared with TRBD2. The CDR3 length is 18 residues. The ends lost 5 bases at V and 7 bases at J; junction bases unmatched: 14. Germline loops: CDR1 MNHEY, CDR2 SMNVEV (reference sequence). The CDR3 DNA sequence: TGTGCCAGCAGTGCACCAGCCTTCGCTAGCGGGAGTGCCAACGTCCTGACTTTC. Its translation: CASSAPAFASGSANVLTF. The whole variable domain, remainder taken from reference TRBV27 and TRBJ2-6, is EAQVTQNPRYLITVTGKKLTVTCSQNMNHEYMSWYRQDPGLGLRQIYYSMNVEVTDKGDVPEGYKVSRKEKRNFPLILESPSPNQTSLYFCASSAPAFASGSANVLTFGAGSRLTVL.

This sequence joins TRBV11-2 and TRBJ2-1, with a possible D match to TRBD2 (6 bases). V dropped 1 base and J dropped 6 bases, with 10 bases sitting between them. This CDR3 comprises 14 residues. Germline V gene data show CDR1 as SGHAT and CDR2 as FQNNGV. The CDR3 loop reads CASSLGSGGNEQFF. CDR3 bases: TGTGCCAGCAGCTTAGGCTCCGGGGGCAATGAGCAGTTCTTC.

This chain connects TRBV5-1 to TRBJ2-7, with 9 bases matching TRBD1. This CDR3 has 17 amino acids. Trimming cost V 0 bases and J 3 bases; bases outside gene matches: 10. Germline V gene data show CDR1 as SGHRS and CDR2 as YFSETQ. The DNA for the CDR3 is TGCGCCAGCAGCTTGGGTATCCGGGACAGGGTGGGCTACGAGCAGTACTTC. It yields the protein CASSLGIRDRVGYEQYF.

The CDR3 DNA is TGTGCCAGCAGTTTAACCCAGGGACAGGGTGGAGTTAGTGGGAAAGAGCAGTACTTC. Protein product: CASSLTQGQGGVSGKEQYF. V is TRBV27 and J is TRBJ2-7; 9 nucleotides align to TRBD1. This CDR3 comprises 19 residues. From germline, CDR1 is MNHEY and CDR2 SMNVEV (reference sequence). V trimming: 2 bases; J trimming: 7 bases; junction bases outside the gene matches: 21.

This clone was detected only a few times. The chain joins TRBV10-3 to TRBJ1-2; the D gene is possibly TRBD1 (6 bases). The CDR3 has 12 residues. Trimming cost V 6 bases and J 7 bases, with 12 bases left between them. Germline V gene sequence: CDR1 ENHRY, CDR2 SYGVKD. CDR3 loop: CAISGQMSGYTF. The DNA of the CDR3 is TGTGCCATCAGCGGACAGATGAGTGGCTACACCTTC.

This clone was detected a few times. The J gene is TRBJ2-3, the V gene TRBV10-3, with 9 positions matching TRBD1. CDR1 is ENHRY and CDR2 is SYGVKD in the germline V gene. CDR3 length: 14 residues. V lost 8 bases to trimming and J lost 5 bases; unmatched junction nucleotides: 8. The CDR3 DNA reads TGTGCCATCTCTCGGGGACAGGGAATAGATACGCAGTATTTT. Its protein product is CAISRGQGIDTQYF.

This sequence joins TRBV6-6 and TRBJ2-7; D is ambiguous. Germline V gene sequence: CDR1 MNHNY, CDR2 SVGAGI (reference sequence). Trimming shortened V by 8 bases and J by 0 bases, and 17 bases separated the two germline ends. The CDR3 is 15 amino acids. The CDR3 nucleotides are TGTGCCAGCGGTCGGTACAGTGCCTCCTCCTACGAGCAGTACTTC. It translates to CASGRYSASSYEQYF.

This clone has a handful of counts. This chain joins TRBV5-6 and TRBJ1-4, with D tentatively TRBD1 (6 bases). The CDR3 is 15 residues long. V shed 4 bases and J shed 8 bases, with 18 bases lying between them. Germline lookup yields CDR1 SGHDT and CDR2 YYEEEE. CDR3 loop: CASSLLDSRGEKLFF. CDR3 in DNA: TGTGCCAGCAGCCTCCTGGACAGCCGCGGCGAAAAACTGTTTTTT.

CDR3: CASSPGPNTGELFF. CDR3 nucleotides: TGTGCCAGCAGCCCGGGACCCAACACCGGGGAGCTGTTTTTT. The J gene is TRBJ2-2, the V gene TRBV7-2; D may be TRBD1 or TRBD2 (5 bases each). This CDR3 has 14 residues. Looked up from germline, CDR1 is SGHTA and CDR2 is FQGNSA. V gave up 5 bases and J gave up 2 bases, with 9 bases separating them.

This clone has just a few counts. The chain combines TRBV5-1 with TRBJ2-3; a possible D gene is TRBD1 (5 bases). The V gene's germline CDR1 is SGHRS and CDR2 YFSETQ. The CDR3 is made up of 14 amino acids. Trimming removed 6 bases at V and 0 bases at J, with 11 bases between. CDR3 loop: CASKGSASTDTQYF. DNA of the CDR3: TGCGCCAGCAAGGGGTCTGCTAGCACAGATACGCAGTATTTT. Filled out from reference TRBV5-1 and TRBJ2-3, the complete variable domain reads KAGVTQTPRYLIKTRGQQVTLSCSPISGHRSVSWYQQTPGQGLQFLFEYFSETQRNKGNFPGRFSGRQFSNSRSEMNVSTLELGDSALYLCASKGSASTDTQYFGPGTRLTVL.

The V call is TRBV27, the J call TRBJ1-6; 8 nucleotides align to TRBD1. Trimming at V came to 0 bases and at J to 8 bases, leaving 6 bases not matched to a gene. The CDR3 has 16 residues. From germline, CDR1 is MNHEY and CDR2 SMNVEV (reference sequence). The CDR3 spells CASSLSQGAVDSPLHF. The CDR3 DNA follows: TGTGCCAGCAGTTTATCGCAGGGGGCCGTTGATTCACCCCTCCACTTT.

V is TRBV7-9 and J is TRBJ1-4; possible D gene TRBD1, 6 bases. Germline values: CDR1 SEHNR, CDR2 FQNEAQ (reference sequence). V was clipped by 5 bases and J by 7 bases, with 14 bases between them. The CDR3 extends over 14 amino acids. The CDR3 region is CASSLGGHSEKLFF. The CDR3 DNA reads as TGTGCCAGCAGCCTCGGGGGGCATTCTGAAAAACTGTTTTTT.

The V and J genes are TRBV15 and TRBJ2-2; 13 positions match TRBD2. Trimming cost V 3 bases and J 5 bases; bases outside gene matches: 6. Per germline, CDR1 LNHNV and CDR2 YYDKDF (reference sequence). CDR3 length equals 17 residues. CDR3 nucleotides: TGTGCCACCAGCAGCACTAGCGGGGGGGCCCAGACCGGGGAGCTGTTTTTT. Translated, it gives CATSSTSGGAQTGELFF.

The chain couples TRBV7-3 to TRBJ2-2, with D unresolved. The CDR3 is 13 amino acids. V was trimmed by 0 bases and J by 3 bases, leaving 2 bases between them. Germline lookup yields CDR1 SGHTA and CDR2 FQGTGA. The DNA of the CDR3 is TGTGCCAGCAGCTTAACTTACACCGGGGAGCTGTTTTTT. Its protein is CASSLTYTGELFF.

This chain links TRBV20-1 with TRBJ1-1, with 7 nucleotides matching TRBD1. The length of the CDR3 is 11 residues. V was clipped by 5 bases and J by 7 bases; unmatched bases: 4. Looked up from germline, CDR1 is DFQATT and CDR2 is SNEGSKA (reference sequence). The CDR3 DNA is TGCAGTGCTCCCGGGACAGATGAAGCTTTCTTT. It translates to CSAPGTDEAFF.

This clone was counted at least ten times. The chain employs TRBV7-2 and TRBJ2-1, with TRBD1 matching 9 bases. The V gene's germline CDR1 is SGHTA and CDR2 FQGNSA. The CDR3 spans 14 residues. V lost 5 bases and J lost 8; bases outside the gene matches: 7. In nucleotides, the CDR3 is TGTGCCAGCAGCCTAGACAGGGGGAGCGATGAGCAGTTCTTC. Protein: CASSLDRGSDEQFF.

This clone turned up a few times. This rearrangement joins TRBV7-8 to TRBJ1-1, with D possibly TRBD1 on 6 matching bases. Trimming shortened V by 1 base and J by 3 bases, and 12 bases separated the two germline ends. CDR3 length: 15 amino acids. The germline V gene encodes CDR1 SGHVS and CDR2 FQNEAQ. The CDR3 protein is CASSLVATGYTEAFF. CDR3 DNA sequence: TGTGCCAGCAGCTTAGTAGCCACAGGGTACACTGAAGCTTTCTTT. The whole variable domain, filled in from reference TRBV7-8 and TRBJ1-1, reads GAGVSQSPRYKVAKRGQDVALRCDPISGHVSLFWYQQALGQGPEFLTYFQNEAQLDKSGLPSDRFFAERPEGSVSTLKIQRTQQEDSAVYLCASSLVATGYTEAFFGQGTRLTVV.